Detailed here is one T cell receptor (beta chain). This specimen comes from a study of shared clonotypes between healthy human individuals. Libraries were prepared by immunoSEQ multiplex PCR; TCRdb keeps only in-frame clonotypes and omits some of them. The sample lists some 2,500,000 clones, 93% occurring once. The authors divided CD4+ cells into CD45RA+ naive and CD45RA-negative memory subsets. Germline V gene lookup returns CDR1 LNHNV and CDR2 YYDKDF (reference sequence). The CDR3 totals 16 residues. Trimming at V came to 3 bases and at J to 0 bases, leaving 7 bases not matched to a gene. Sequencing was performed on naive CD4+ T cells from PBMCs. Noted subset: CD45RA+ positively selected. This TCR came from a man aged 18 to 35 in good health. Some clones in this sample may be carry-over from other donors' samples. V and J are TRBV15 and TRBJ1-1, with 7 bases that match TRBD1. Here the CDR3 reads CATSSGTVAMNTEAFF. The CDR3 nucleotides read TGTGCCACCAGCAGCGGGACAGTCGCCATGAACACTGAAGCTTTCTTT.